Listed here is a single T cell receptor (beta chain). This sample is drawn from a study of shared clonotypes between healthy human individuals. On the study more broadly: Donor ages ranged 18 to 49 years: two women, a few men.

The CDR3 covers 14 residues. The V gene end was trimmed by 0 bases and the J gene end by 6 bases; junction bases not matched to a gene: 4. Germline assignment: CDR1 SGHTA and CDR2 FQGNSA. The assay was immunoSEQ multiplex PCR, and TCRdb's table has in-frame clones only and misses some. The top ten clones hold over 1.3% of a sample with about 1 million clones, about 77% of them seen once. The investigators split CD4+ cells into a CD45RA+ naive subset and a CD45RA-negative memory subset. The sample consisted of memory CD4+ T cells sorted from blood. Subset reported: CD45RA-negative fraction. The V and J genes are TRBV7-2 and TRBJ1-2; TRBD1 matches 7 bases. This receptor was taken from a man aged 18 to 29 in good health. As DNA, the CDR3 is TGTGCCAGCAGCTTAGCAGGGGGCGTCGATGGCTACACCTTC. The encoded protein is CASSLAGGVDGYTF.